Listed here is a single T cell receptor (beta chain). This sample was taken from a study of T cells after somatic rescue of genetic block. The CDR3 runs 15 residues. Looked up from germline, CDR1 is MNHEY and CDR2 is SMNVEV (reference sequence). V lost 5 bases to trimming and J lost 5 bases, with 15 bases between them. Profiling relied on immunoSEQ multiplex PCR, and the TCRdb table lists in-frame clones only, not all of them. The table lists about 67,000 clones, approximately 90% of them singletons. Sequences were obtained from peripheral blood mononuclear cells (PBMCs). The chain links TRBV27 to TRBJ1-4; D not certain. This TCR derives from a man in his forties. CDR3 sequence reads: CASSPTYSQNEKLFF. The DNA for the CDR3 is TGTGCCAGCAGTCCCACCTACAGCCAGAATGAAAAACTGTTTTTT.